This T cell receptor (beta chain) came from a study of Ad26.COV2.S vaccination and SARS-CoV-2 variants. Whole-study findings and limits: It was vaccine recipients, not placebo recipients, who had the higher spike-specific TCR breadth. Total T cell responses, in the TCR breadth and depth analyses, may have been underestimated.

This sample's treatment: around 19 received Ad26.COV2.S at low or high dose, single or two shots; about 5 received placebo; per-sample allocation not given. Specimen acquisition occurred on day 63 following the initial vaccine or placebo injection. The J segment lost 9 bases and the V segment lost 2 bases, leaving 13 bases of the junction unmatched. This CDR3 contains 16 residues. The germline CDR1 and CDR2 sequences are MNHNY and SVGAGI (reference sequence). Remarks on this clone: The antigen remains unidentified.

Using immunoSEQ multiplex PCR, the repertoire was profiled, and TCRdb retains in-frame clones only, with some absent. The sample holds 400,000 or so clones, 75% to 90% seen once. The sequence came from a person aged 18 to 65 who received the Ad26.COV2.S COVID-19 vaccine or a placebo. Material: peripheral blood, obtained in a trial of Ad26.COV2.S vaccine versus placebo. The chain links TRBV6-6 to TRBJ2-7, with 10 bases lining up with TRBD1. The DNA for the CDR3 is TGTGCCAGCAGTTACAGTTCCCCGGGACAGGGGTCGGTGCAGTACTTC. Translated, it gives CASSYSSPGQGSVQYF.